These 25 T cell receptor beta chains were all obtained from the same sample, sequenced in a study of blood T cell repertoires in COVID-19 (dated by TCRdb to 2019 to 2021). The method behind the library was the immunoSEQ multiplex PCR assay. The immuneACCESS repertoire file appears here via TCRdb, limited to in-frame rearrangements. These files lack a portion of the clones; in checked studies, under half of the deficit traces to unresolved V genes, and the cause of the others is not known. For this sample the table gives around 190,000 clones, of which roughly 87% were detected only once. The biggest ten clones account for 10% to 13% of the sample. The specimen was PBMCs or T cells enriched from blood (not recorded which). All receptors come from a man younger than 30 with acute COVID-19.

The gene calls are TRBV5-1 and TRBJ2-1; the match to TRBD1 covers 7 bases. This CDR3 contains 16 residues. Trimming removed 0 bases from V and 3 bases from J; junction bases left unmatched: 6. CDR1 is SGHRS, CDR2 YFSETQ, per germline. The CDR3 coding sequence is TGCGCCAGCAGCTTGGGGGACAGAACTTACTACAATGAGCAGTTCTTC. Protein: CASSLGDRTYYNEQFF.

V is TRBV9 and J is TRBJ2-6; a weak D match, TRBD1 (6 bases). CDR1 and CDR2 (germline): SGDLS, YYNGEE. The CDR3 is 16 residues long. V was trimmed by 3 bases and J by 0 bases, leaving 10 bases between them. The CDR3 sequence is CASSATGNSGANVLTF. As DNA, the CDR3 is TGTGCCAGCAGCGCTACAGGGAACTCTGGGGCCAACGTCCTGACTTTC.

V gene TRBV7-2 combines with J gene TRBJ1-1; a possible D gene is TRBD1 (5 bases). Germline CDR1 is SGHTA and CDR2 is FQGNSA. Trimming pared 2 bases from V and 2 bases from J, leaving 18 bases between. The CDR3 consists of 17 residues. The DNA of the CDR3 is TGTGCCAGCAGCTTAACCCGCCGGAAAGGGGCAAACACTGAAGCTTTCTTT. It encodes CASSLTRRKGANTEAFF.

The J gene is TRBJ2-1, the V gene TRBV7-9, with 13 bases fitting TRBD2. CDR1 and CDR2 (germline): SEHNR, FQNEAQ (reference sequence). V lost 8 bases and J lost 6; bases outside the gene matches: 7. The CDR3 loop spans 15 amino acids. Here the CDR3 DNA reads TGTGCCAGCCTATGGACTAGCGGGAGTGTCAATGAGCAGTTCTTC. As protein: CASLWTSGSVNEQFF.

The gene calls are TRBV28 and TRBJ1-2; D possibly corresponds to TRBD1 (5 bases). In germline, CDR1 is MDHEN, CDR2 SYDVKM. The CDR3 runs to 14 residues. V lost 4 bases and J lost 7, with 16 bases in between. The CDR3 DNA reads as TGTGCCAGCAGTTCCCAGGGTAAGGTCTCTGGCTACACCTTC. Its protein is CASSSQGKVSGYTF.

V is TRBV9 and J is TRBJ2-3; 7 nucleotides align to TRBD2. There are 17 residues in the CDR3. With V trimmed by 3 bases and J by 2 bases, 12 bases remained unmatched. CDR1 and CDR2 from the germline V gene are SGDLS and YYNGEE. As DNA, the CDR3 is TGTGCCAGCAGCGGCTCGCCGCCAGCGGGACCCACAGATACGCAGTATTTT. Its translation: CASSGSPPAGPTDTQYF.

Here the CDR3 reads CASSQAGTGVGTEAFF. Written as DNA, the CDR3 is TGTGCCAGCAGCCAAGCAGGGACAGGGGTGGGCACTGAAGCTTTCTTT. This rearrangement joins TRBV3-1 (or the pseudogene TRBV3-2) to TRBJ1-1; the match to TRBD1 covers 10 bases. The CDR3 spans 16 residues. J gave up 4 bases and V 1 base, and 6 bases lay outside the gene matches. The germline CDR1 and CDR2 sequences are LGHDT and YNNKEL (reference sequence).

This clone appeared a single time. The chain uses TRBV4-1 and TRBJ2-1; possibly TRBD2 for D (6 bases). Germline lookup yields CDR1 MGHRA and CDR2 YSYEKL. The CDR3 has 15 amino acids. Trimming took 4 bases from V and 1 from J, leaving 11 bases between them. The CDR3 region is CASSLRSGSYNEQFF. The DNA of the CDR3 is TGCGCCAGCAGCCTCCGGAGCGGGTCCTACAATGAGCAGTTCTTC.

This chain connects TRBV28 to TRBJ2-6; TRBD1 matches 10 bases. From germline, CDR1 is MDHEN and CDR2 SYDVKM. With 7 bases clipped from V and 0 bases from J, the junction kept 9 bases outside the gene matches. This CDR3 is 18 amino acids long. The CDR3 is CASTTPGTGVSGANVLTF. The CDR3 DNA is TGTGCCAGCACCACACCCGGGACAGGGGTCTCTGGGGCCAACGTCCTGACTTTC. Combining the CDR3 with reference TRBV28 and TRBJ2-6 gives the whole variable domain DVKVTQSSRYLVKRTGEKVFLECVQDMDHENMFWYRQDPGLGLRLIYFSYDVKMKEKGDIPEGYSVSREKKERFSLILESASTNQTSMYLCASTTPGTGVSGANVLTFGAGSRLTVL.

The chain carries TRBV2 and TRBJ2-1, with D perhaps TRBD2 (6 bases). The length of the CDR3 is 15 residues. Germline values: CDR1 SNHLY, CDR2 FYNNEI. V dropped 6 bases and J dropped 0 bases, with 12 bases sitting between them. The CDR3 here is CASSYAGRSYNEQFF. CDR3 coding DNA: TGTGCCAGCAGCTATGCGGGACGCTCCTACAATGAGCAGTTCTTC. The full variable domain, completed using reference TRBV2 and TRBJ2-1, is EPEVTQTPSHQVTQMGQEVILRCVPISNHLYFYWYRQILGQKVEFLVSFYNNEISEKSEIFDDQFSVERPDGSNFTLKIRSTKLEDSAMYFCASSYAGRSYNEQFFGPGTRLTVL.

This clone was seen a single time. V usage is TRBV28 and J usage is TRBJ1-4; the D gene is possibly TRBD1 (5 bases). CDR3 length: 16 amino acids. Germline values: CDR1 MDHEN, CDR2 SYDVKM. V was cut by 2 bases and J by 0 bases, with 10 bases left in between. The CDR3 reads CASSLDSPATNEKLFF. As DNA, the CDR3 is TGTGCCAGCAGTTTAGACAGTCCAGCAACTAATGAAAAACTGTTTTTT.

The chain combines TRBV6-1 with TRBJ2-1, with D possibly matching TRBD2 (6 bases). The CDR3 loop spans 15 amino acids. Germline V gene sequence: CDR1 MNHNS, CDR2 SASEGT. V lost 5 bases, J lost 2 bases, and 13 bases lay in between. In DNA form, the CDR3 reads TGTGCCAGCAGTCAACTTAGCGGTCCCTACAATGAGCAGTTCTTC. Amino acids: CASSQLSGPYNEQFF.

The V and J genes are TRBV19 and TRBJ1-4, with no clear D. This CDR3 has 12 residues. CDR1 is LNHDA and CDR2 is SQIVND in the germline V gene (reference sequence). The ends were cut back, 4 bases at V and 9 bases at J, with 9 bases in the middle. DNA for the CDR3: TGTGCCAGTAGTACCGACACTCAAAAACTGTTTTTT. It yields the protein CASSTDTQKLFF.

CDR3 sequence: CASSTRRLAVTYEQYF. Written as DNA, the CDR3 is TGTGCCAGCAGCACTAGGAGGCTAGCGGTGACCTACGAGCAGTACTTC. V usage is TRBV7-8 and J usage is TRBJ2-7; 7 bases agree with TRBD2. Germline lookup yields CDR1 SGHVS and CDR2 FQNEAQ. The CDR3 is 16 residues long. V lost 5 bases to trimming and J lost 2 bases; unmatched junction nucleotides: 12.

This clone has a handful of counts. The J gene is TRBJ1-6, the V gene TRBV30; 9 bases fit TRBD1. This CDR3 comprises 16 residues. The V and J ends lost 6 bases and 9 bases, in that order; junction bases with no gene match: 15. Germline loops: CDR1 GTSNPN, CDR2 SVGIG (reference sequence). Here the CDR3 reads CACKNRDREVTSPLHF. The CDR3 DNA sequence: TGTGCCTGCAAAAACCGGGACAGGGAAGTCACTTCACCCCTCCACTTT.

This clone was picked up one time. The V and J genes are TRBV7-8 and TRBJ2-1, with 10 bases fitting TRBD2. This CDR3 contains 15 residues. Unmatched junction bases numbered 9, after V lost 4 bases and J lost 9 bases. Germline assignment: CDR1 SGHVS and CDR2 FQNEAQ. CDR3: CASSSSGTSVVEQFF. The CDR3 nucleotides read TGTGCCAGCAGCTCCTCCGGGACTAGCGTAGTTGAGCAGTTCTTC.

CDR3 bases: TGCGCCAGCAGCTTGGTTGGGTTAGAGGCTGGAAACACCATATATTTT. This sequence encodes CASSLVGLEAGNTIYF. The gene calls are TRBV5-1 and TRBJ1-3; D not certain. V was trimmed by 0 bases and J by 2 bases, leaving 12 bases between them. The CDR3 is 16 amino acids. Germline V lookup: CDR1 SGHRS, CDR2 YFSETQ.

The chain employs TRBV11-2 and TRBJ1-2; tentatively, D is TRBD1 (5 bases). Germline CDR1 SGHAT, CDR2 FQNNGV. The CDR3 consists of 12 residues. V gave up 0 bases and J gave up 8 bases, with 7 bases separating them. The CDR3 DNA sequence: TGTGCCAGCAGCTTAGACAGGGAAGGCTACACCTTC. Translation gives CASSLDREGYTF.

The V gene is TRBV21-1, the J gene TRBJ2-3; the DNA was not used to check the table's D call, TRBD1. TRBV21-1 is listed as a pseudogene. This CDR3 has 17 amino acids. In DNA form, the CDR3 reads TGTGCCAGCAGTTCAAACGACAGGGGGCGAATTGCAGATACGCAGTATTTT. Its translation is CASSSNDRGRIADTQYF.

The V gene is TRBV7-9, the J gene TRBJ1-6; the D gene is possibly TRBD1 (6 bases). From germline, CDR1 is SEHNR and CDR2 FQNEAQ (reference sequence). The length of the CDR3 is 14 residues. V lost 6 bases, J lost 7 bases, and 13 bases lay in between. CDR3 DNA sequence: TGTGCCAGCAGGCGGGGGGCCCAAAATTCACCCCTCCACTTT. Encoded protein: CASRRGAQNSPLHF.

This rearrangement joins TRBV2 to TRBJ1-3; D perhaps matches TRBD1 (5 bases). The CDR3 runs to 18 residues. CDR1 is SNHLY, CDR2 FYNNEI, per germline. Trimming pared 7 bases from V and 0 bases from J, leaving 22 bases between. The CDR3 sequence: CASIPTGLLIRSGNTIYF. The CDR3 bases are TGTGCCAGCATCCCCACGGGACTCCTTATCCGCTCTGGAAACACCATATATTTT. Combining the CDR3 with reference TRBV2 and TRBJ1-3 gives the whole variable domain EPEVTQTPSHQVTQMGQEVILRCVPISNHLYFYWYRQILGQKVEFLVSFYNNEISEKSEIFDDQFSVERPDGSNFTLKIRSTKLEDSAMYFCASIPTGLLIRSGNTIYFGEGSWLTVV.

The rearrangement uses TRBV28 and TRBJ2-1, with 12 bases lining up with TRBD1. Germline CDR1 is MDHEN and CDR2 is SYDVKM. V was clipped by 6 bases and J by 5 bases; unmatched bases: 14. The length of the CDR3 is 18 residues. CDR3 nucleotide sequence: TGTGCCAGCAGCCCGTCTCCGGGACAGGGGGCAGGAAACAATGAGCAGTTCTTC. Translating gives CASSPSPGQGAGNNEQFF.

The V gene is TRBV11-2, the J gene TRBJ1-2; no definite D call. The V gene lost 1 base and the J gene lost 2 bases, with 11 bases spanning the gap. The CDR3 is 15 residues long. Germline CDR1 reads SGHAT; CDR2 reads FQNNGV. CDR3 in DNA: TGTGCCAGCAGCTTAGGAAACAGCATAAACTATGGCTACACCTTC. This translates into CASSLGNSINYGYTF.

In nucleotides, the CDR3 is TGTGCCAGCAGTCACTCGGGAGGGATCCTAAGAACCTACGAGCAGTACTTC. This encodes CASSHSGGILRTYEQYF. V usage is TRBV28 and J usage is TRBJ2-7, with TRBD2 identical over 8 bases. CDR3 length: 17 amino acids. Trimming removed 5 bases from V and 2 bases from J; junction bases left unmatched: 14. Germline V gene lookup returns CDR1 MDHEN and CDR2 SYDVKM.

The chain carries TRBV7-9 and TRBJ1-6, with D tentatively TRBD1 (6 bases). Germline CDR1 SEHNR, CDR2 FQNEAQ (reference sequence). The ends were cut back, 4 bases at V and 5 bases at J, with 18 bases in the middle. This CDR3 region has 17 residues. CDR3 sequence: CASSSIMDSFNNSPLHF. Written as DNA, the CDR3 is TGTGCCAGCAGCTCTATCATGGACAGCTTTAATAATTCACCCCTCCACTTT.